This T cell receptor (beta chain) derives from a study of T cell responses to AZD1222 COVID-19 vaccine. Some clones are missing from TCRdb's copy, which holds only in-frame ones; the method was immunoSEQ multiplex PCR. The data contain about 99,000 clones, more than 85% of them seen just once; the ten biggest clones take up around 8.3%. General study findings and limits: Variant regions that are unmutated are reportedly the target of nearly half of spike-specific TCRs. Clonal diversity was possibly underestimated; the donors were predominantly white British and more often female.

Regarding this clone: Its specificity is unknown.

The V end was cut by 6 bases, the J end by 6 bases, with 15 bases between. The CDR3 loop spans 13 amino acids. This TCR derives from an adult who received the AZD1222 COVID-19 vaccine. The rearrangement uses TRBV12-3 or TRBV12-4 and TRBJ2-7; tentative D call: TRBD1 (6 bases). Specimen: peripheral blood, collected 28 days after the second AZD1222 dose. CDR3 DNA: TGTGCCAGCAGCCGTATCAGGGGCGGCGAGCAGTACTTC. This gives the protein CASSRIRGGEQYF.